The 2 T cell receptor beta chains listed next were all sequenced from one sample in a study of Tregs in tolerant kidney transplant recipients. Some clones are missing from TCRdb's copy, which holds only in-frame ones; the method was immunoSEQ multiplex PCR. The repertoire has about 110,000 clones, about 90% of them found once; the top ten carry 0.34%. The source material was CD4+ T cells from blood, sampled before the transplant. The receptors stem from a human donor who received a combined kidney and bone marrow transplant.

The genes are TRBV10-3 and TRBJ2-7, with unresolved D. The CDR3 has 13 residues. Germline V gene lookup returns CDR1 ENHRY and CDR2 SYGVKD. V shed 6 bases and J shed 0 bases, with 9 bases lying between them. The CDR3 nucleotides read TGTGCCATCAGGAACTCTAGCTCCTACGAGCAGTACTTC. Its protein product is CAIRNSSSYEQYF.

The CDR3 sequence is CASSPTGVGTEAFF. CDR3 bases: TGTGCCAGCTCACCAACAGGGGTGGGCACTGAAGCTTTCTTT. The V call is TRBV18, the J call TRBJ1-1; 7 bases map to TRBD1. The CDR3 is 14 residues long. V lost 2 bases, J lost 4 bases, and 4 bases stayed unmatched. Germline-derived CDR1 and CDR2 are KGHSH and LQKENI.